These 3 T cell receptor beta chains were sequenced from one sample in a study of identical twins listed by TCRdb under 2016. The method was 5' RACE. Sequencing was carried out with an Illumina HiSeq 2000. TCRdb trimmed public reads at Q25 via fastp, called clones via MiXCR and kept in-frame beta chains. Rows merge per CDR3 protein into single entries with the most common DNA and genes. This sample comprises some 100,000 distinct CDR3 sequences, 5.9% of them detected only once. Approximately 12% of the sample lies in the top ten. Sample: memory T cells sorted from blood. Reading the label with the study, this specimen's cell subset or site is: CD45RO+ enriched T cells. Source of these receptors: a woman between 50 and 59 years old in good health.

This clonotype appeared many times. The chain is built from TRBV7-9 and TRBJ1-2, with D unresolved. Germline CDR1 is SEHNR and CDR2 is FQNEAQ (reference sequence). Between the trimmed V and J ends, which lost 1 base and 8 bases, there was a span of 8 bases. This CDR3 spans 12 amino acids. This CDR3 reads CASSLGEVGYTF. In DNA form, the CDR3 reads TGTGCCAGCAGCTTAGGTGAAGTGGGCTACACCTTC.

This clonotype was seen repeatedly, ten times or more. The rearrangement links TRBV6-5 to TRBJ2-3, with a possible D match to TRBD2 (6 bases). The V and J ends lost 7 bases and 2 bases respectively, with 19 bases between them. CDR1 and CDR2 from the germline V gene are MNHEY and SVGAGI. CDR3 length: 16 residues. The CDR3 region is CASKEYPGLPTDTQYF. CDR3 sequence (DNA): TGTGCCAGCAAGGAGTACCCGGGACTTCCCACAGATACGCAGTATTTT.

This clonotype was seen more than once but under ten times. The chain employs TRBV7-9 and TRBJ2-1; 8 bases are a match to TRBD1. The CDR3 loop spans 15 amino acids. Germline V lookup: CDR1 SEHNR, CDR2 FQNEAQ (reference sequence). With 3 bases clipped from V and 8 bases from J, the junction kept 9 bases outside the gene matches. The CDR3 DNA sequence: TGTGCCAGCAGCTTTACAACAGGGGGAAGCGATGAGCAGTTCTTC. It specifies CASSFTTGGSDEQFF.